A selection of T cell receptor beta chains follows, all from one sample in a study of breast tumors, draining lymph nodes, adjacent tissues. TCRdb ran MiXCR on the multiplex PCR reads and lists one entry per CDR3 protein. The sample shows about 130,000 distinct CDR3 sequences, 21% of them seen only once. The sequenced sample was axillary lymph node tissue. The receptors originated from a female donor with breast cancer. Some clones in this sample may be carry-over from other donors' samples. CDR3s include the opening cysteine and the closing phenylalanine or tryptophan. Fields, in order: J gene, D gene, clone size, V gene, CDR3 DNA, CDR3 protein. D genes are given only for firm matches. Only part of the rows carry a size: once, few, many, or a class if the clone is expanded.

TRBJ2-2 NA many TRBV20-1 TGCAGTGCTAGACTGCAAAACACCGGGGAGCTGTTTTTT CSARLQNTGELFF
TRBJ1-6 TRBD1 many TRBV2 TGTGCCAGCAGTCCAAGACAGGGCTTTGGTTCACCCCTCCACTTT CASSPRQGFGSPLHF
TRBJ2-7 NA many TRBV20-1 TGCAGTGCTAGTGGCAGCACCTACGAGCAGTACTTC CSASGSTYEQYF
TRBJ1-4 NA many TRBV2 TGTGCCAGCAGACCGGAGGCAACTAATGAAAAACTGTTTTTT CASRPEATNEKLFF
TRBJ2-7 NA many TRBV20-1 TGCAGTGCTTCAAGGACTGGGAGGGAGCAGTACTTC CSASRTGREQYF
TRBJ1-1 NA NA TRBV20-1 TGCAGTGCTAGCGGAAACACTGAAGCTTTCTTT CSASGNTEAFF
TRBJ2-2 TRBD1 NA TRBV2 TGTGCCAGCAGTCCCGACAGGGGGAATCACGGGGAGCTGTTTTTT CASSPDRGNHGELFF
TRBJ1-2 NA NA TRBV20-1 TGCAGTGCTAGGGCTACAGGTGGTGGCTACACCTTC CSARATGGGYTF
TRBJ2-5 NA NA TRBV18 TGTGCCAGCTCACCGGCCGTCGGGTCCCGCGAGACCCAGTCCTTC CASSPAVGSRETQSF
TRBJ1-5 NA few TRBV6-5 TGTGCCAGCAGTTCGGCAGCAAACAATCAGCCCCAGCATTTT CASSSAANNQPQHF
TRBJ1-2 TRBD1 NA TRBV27 TGTGCCAGCAGTTCTATGACAGGGGGCGTCTATGGCTACACCTTC CASSSMTGGVYGYTF
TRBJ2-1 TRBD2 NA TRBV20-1 TGCAGTGCTAGGGGTGCTAGCGGGATCTATGAGCAGTTCTTC CSARGASGIYEQFF
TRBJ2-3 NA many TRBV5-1 TGCGCCAGCAGCCGGACTGCTAGCACAGATACGCAGTATTTT CASSRTASTDTQYF
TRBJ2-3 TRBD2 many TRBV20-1 TGCAGTGCTAGAGATCGGGGTAGCGGGAGCTTTACAGATACGCAGTATTTT CSARDRGSGSFTDTQYF
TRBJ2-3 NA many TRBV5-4 TGTGCCAGCAGCTTGGTGGCCGTGAGCACAGATACGCAGTATTTT CASSLVAVSTDTQYF
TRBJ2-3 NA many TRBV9 TGTGCCAGCAGCGTAGCCCGGACGCGCACAGATACGCAGTATTTT CASSVARTRTDTQYF
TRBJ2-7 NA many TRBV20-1 TGCAGTGCGCGGGAAAGGGGCTCGGGGGACTACGAGCAGTACTTC CSARERGSGDYEQYF
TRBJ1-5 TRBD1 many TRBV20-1 TGCAGTGTCGGACAGGGGAATCAGCCCCAGCATTTT CSVGQGNQPQHF
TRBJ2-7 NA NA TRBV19 TGTGCCAGTAGTCCAGGACGTTCCTACGGGCAGTACTTC CASSPGRSYGQYF
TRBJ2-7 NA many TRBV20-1 TGCAGTGCAAACCCCGGGACCGCAACCTACGAGCAGTACTTC CSANPGTATYEQYF
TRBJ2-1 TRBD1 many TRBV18 TGTGCCAGCTCCTCGGACAGGGGCAGTTACAATGAGCAGTTCTTC CASSSDRGSYNEQFF
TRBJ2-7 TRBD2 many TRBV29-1 TGCAGCGTTGGCGGGGGGGGCTACGAGCAGTACTTC CSVGGGGYEQYF
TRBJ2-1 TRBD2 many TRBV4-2 TGTGCCAGCAGCCAAGATGTATGGACTAGCGGGATGTCTGAGCAGTTCTTC CASSQDVWTSGMSEQFF
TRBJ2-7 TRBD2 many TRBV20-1 TGCAGTGCTCCACTAGCGGACTACGAGCAGTACTTC CSAPLADYEQYF
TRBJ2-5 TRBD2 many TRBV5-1 TGCGCCAGCAGTGGACTAGGGTTGGGGGAGACCCAGTACTTC CASSGLGLGETQYF
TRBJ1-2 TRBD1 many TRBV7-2 TGTGCCAGCAGCTTAGCGGCGGGACAGTATGGCTACACCTTC CASSLAAGQYGYTF
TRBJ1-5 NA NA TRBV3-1 TGTGCCAGCAGCTTTTGGAACCTGCCCCAGCATTTT CASSFWNLPQHF
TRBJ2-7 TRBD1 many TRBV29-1 TGCAGCGTTGAATCCCCCGGGGACAGAACCTACGAGCAGTACTTC CSVESPGDRTYEQYF
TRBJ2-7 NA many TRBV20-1 TGCAGTGCCCTACCTGAGGACGAGCAGTACTTC CSALPEDEQYF
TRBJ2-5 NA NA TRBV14 TGTGCCAGCAGCCACGGGGTTACCCAGTACTTC CASSHGVTQYF
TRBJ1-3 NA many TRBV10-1 TGCGCCAGCAGTCCAGACTCTGGAAACACCATATATTTT CASSPDSGNTIYF
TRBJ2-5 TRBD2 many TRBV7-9 TGTGCCAGCAGCGCCGGACTAGCGGGACATTTGGAGACCCAGTACTTC CASSAGLAGHLETQYF
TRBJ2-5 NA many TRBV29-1 TGCAGCGTAGGACCTGGGGAGACCCAGTACTTC CSVGPGETQYF
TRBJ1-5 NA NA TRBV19 TGTGTCAGTAGGGTACAGGGAAACAATCAGCCCCAGCATTTT CVSRVQGNNQPQHF
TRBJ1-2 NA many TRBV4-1 TGCGCCAGCAGCCAGTGGGCAGAGGGCTATGGCTACACCTTC CASSQWAEGYGYTF
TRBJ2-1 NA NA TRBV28 TGTGCCAGCAGGAAAGGAGGTGGGATCTACAATGAGCAGTTCTTC CASRKGGGIYNEQFF
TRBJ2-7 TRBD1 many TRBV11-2 TGTGCCAGCACCCAGGGACAGCGAGAGCAGTACTTC CASTQGQREQYF
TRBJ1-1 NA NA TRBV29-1 TGCAGCGTAGGGACGGCGAACACTGAAGCTTTCTTT CSVGTANTEAFF
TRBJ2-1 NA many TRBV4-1 TGCGCCAGCAGCCAAGCGGACCTCGTATCAAGCAATGAGCAGTTCTTC CASSQADLVSSNEQFF